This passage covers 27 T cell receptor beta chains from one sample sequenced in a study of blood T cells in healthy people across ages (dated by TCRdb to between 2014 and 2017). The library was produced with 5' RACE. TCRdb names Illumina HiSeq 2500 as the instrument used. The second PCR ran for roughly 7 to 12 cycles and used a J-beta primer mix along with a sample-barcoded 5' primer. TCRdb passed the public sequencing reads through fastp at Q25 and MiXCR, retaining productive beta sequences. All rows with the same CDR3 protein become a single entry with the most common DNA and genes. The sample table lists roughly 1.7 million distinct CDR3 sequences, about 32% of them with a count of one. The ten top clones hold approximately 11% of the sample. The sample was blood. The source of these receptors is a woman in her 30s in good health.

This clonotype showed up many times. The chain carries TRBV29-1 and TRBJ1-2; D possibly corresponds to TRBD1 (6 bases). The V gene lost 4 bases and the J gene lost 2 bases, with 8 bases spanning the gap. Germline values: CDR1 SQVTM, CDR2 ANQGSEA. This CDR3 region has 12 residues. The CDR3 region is CSVAGQNYGYTF. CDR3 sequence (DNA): TGCAGCGTTGCTGGACAGAACTATGGCTACACCTTC.

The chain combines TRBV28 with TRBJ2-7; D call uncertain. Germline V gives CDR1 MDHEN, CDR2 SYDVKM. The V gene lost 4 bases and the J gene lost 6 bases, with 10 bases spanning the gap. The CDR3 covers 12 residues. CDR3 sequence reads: CASSSHVGEQYF. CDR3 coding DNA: TGTGCCAGCAGTTCCCACGTGGGCGAGCAGTACTTC.

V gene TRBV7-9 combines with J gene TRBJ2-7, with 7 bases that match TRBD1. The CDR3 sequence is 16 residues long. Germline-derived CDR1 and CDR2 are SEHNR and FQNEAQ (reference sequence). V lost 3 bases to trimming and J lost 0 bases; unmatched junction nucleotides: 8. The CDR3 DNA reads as TGTGCCAGCAGCTTCCCACCTACAGGGGCCTCCTACGAGCAGTACTTC. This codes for CASSFPPTGASYEQYF.

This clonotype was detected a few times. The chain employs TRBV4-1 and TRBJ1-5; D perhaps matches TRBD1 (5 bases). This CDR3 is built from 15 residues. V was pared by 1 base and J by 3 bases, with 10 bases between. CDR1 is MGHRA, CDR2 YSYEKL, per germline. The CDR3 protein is CASSQVAGDNQPQHF. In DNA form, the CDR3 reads TGCGCCAGCAGCCAAGTAGCGGGGGACAATCAGCCCCAGCATTTT.

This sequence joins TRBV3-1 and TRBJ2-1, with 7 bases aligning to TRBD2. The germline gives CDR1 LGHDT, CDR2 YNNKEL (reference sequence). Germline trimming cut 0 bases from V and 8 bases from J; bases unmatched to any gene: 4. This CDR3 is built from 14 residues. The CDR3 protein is CASSQDSGGDEQFF. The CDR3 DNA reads TGTGCCAGCAGCCAAGATTCGGGAGGAGATGAGCAGTTCTTC.

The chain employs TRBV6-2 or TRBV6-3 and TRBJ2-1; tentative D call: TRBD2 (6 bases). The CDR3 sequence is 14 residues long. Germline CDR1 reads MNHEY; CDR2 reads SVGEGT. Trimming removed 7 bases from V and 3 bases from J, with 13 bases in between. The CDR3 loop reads CASKWGGIYNEQFF. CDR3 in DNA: TGTGCCAGCAAATGGGGAGGAATCTACAATGAGCAGTTCTTC.

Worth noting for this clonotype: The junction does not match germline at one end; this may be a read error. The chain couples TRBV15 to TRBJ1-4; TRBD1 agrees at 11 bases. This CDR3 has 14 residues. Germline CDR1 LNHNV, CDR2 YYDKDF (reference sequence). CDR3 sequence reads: CAASRDRGDEKLFF. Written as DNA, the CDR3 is TGTGCCGCCAGCAGGGACAGGGGGGATGAAAAACTGTTTTTT.

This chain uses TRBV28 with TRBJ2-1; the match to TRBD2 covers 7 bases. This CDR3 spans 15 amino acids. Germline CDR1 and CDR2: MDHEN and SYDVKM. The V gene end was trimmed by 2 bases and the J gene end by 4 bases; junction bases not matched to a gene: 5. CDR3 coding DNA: TGTGCCAGCAGTTTAATTCTAGCGGTATACAATGAGCAGTTCTTC. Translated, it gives CASSLILAVYNEQFF.

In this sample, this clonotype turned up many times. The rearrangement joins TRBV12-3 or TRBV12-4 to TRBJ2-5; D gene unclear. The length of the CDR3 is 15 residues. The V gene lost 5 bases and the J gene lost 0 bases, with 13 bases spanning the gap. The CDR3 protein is CASSPGLLYQETQYF. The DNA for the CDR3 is TGTGCCAGCAGTCCCGGGCTACTGTACCAAGAGACCCAGTACTTC.

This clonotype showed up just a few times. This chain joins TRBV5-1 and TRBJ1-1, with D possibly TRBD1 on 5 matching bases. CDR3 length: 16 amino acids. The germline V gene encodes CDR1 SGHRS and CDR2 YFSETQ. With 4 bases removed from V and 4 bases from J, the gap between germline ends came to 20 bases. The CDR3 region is CASSPVGSQRGTEAFF. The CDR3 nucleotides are TGCGCCAGCAGCCCCGTCGGGTCACAAAGGGGCACTGAAGCTTTCTTT.

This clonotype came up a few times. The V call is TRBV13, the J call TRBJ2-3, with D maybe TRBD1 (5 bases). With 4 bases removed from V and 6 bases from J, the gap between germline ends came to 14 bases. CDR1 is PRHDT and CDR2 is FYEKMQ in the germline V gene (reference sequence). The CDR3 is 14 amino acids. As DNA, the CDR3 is TGTGCCAGCAGCTCCCTGGACACAGCGGATACGCAGTATTTT. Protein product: CASSSLDTADTQYF.

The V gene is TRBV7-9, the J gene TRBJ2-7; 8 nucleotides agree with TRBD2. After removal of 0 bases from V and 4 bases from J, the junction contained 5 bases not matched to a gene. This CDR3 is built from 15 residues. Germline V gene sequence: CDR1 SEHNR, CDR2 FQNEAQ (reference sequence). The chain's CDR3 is CASSLALGGAYEQYF. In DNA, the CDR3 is TGTGCCAGCAGCTTAGCGCTCGGGGGGGCGTACGAGCAGTACTTC.

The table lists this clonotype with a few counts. CDR3 amino acids: CATSRDLEAFYGYTF. CDR3 in DNA: TGTGCCACCAGCAGAGATCTCGAAGCCTTCTATGGCTACACCTTC. This sequence joins TRBV15 and TRBJ1-2; D is ambiguous. This CDR3 contains 15 residues. The ends were cut back, 0 bases at V and 4 bases at J, with 12 bases in the middle. Germline V gene data show CDR1 as LNHNV and CDR2 as YYDKDF (reference sequence).

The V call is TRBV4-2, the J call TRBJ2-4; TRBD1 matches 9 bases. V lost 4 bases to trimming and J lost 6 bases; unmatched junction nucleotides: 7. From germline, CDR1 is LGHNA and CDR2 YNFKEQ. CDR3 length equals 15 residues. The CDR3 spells CASSPEGQGINIQYF. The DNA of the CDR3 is TGTGCCAGCAGCCCAGAGGGACAGGGAATAAACATTCAGTACTTC.

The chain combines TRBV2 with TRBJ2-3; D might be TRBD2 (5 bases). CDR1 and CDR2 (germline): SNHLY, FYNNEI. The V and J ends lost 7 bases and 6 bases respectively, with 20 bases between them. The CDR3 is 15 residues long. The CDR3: CASTTGPASMDTQYF. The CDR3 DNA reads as TGTGCCAGCACGACCGGCCCAGCTAGCATGGATACGCAGTATTTT. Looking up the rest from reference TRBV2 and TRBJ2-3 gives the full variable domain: EPEVTQTPSHQVTQMGQEVILRCVPISNHLYFYWYRQILGQKVEFLVSFYNNEISEKSEIFDDQFSVERPDGSNFTLKIRSTKLEDSAMYFCASTTGPASMDTQYFGPGTRLTVL.

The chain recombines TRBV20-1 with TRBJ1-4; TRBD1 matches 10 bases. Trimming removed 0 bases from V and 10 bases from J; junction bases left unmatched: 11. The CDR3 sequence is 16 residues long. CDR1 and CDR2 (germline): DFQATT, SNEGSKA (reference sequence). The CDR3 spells CSARDVSGTGDGKLFF. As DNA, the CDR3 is TGCAGTGCTAGAGATGTGTCCGGGACAGGGGACGGAAAACTGTTTTTT.

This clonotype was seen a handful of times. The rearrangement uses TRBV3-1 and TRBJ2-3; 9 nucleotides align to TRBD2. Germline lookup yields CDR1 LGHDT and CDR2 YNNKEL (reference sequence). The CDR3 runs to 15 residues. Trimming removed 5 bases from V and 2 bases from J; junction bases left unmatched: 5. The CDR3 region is CASSDAGGPTDTQYF. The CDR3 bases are TGTGCCAGCAGCGACGCGGGAGGGCCCACAGATACGCAGTATTTT.

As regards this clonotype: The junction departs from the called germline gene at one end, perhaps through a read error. CDR3 sequence reads: CASSGDATTNEELFF. CDR3 coding DNA: TGTGCCAGCAGCGGAGATGCTACAACTAATGAAGAACTGTTTTTT. The V call is TRBV7-9, the J call TRBJ1-4; no definite D call. The CDR3 runs to 15 residues. Germline CDR1 and CDR2: SEHNR and FQNEAQ (reference sequence).

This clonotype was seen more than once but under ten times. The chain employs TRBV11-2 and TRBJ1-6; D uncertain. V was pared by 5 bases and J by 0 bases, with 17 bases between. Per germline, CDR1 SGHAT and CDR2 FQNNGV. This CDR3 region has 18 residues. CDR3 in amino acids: CASSPSGQRSSYNSPLHF. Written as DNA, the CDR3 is TGTGCCAGCAGCCCATCCGGGCAGCGGAGCTCCTATAATTCACCCCTCCACTTT. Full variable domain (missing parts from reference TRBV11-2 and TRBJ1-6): EAGVAQSPRYKIIEKRQSVAFWCNPISGHATLYWYQQILGQGPKLLIQFQNNGVVDDSQLPKDRFSAERLKGVDSTLKIQPAKLEDSAVYLCASSPSGQRSSYNSPLHFGNGTRLTVT.

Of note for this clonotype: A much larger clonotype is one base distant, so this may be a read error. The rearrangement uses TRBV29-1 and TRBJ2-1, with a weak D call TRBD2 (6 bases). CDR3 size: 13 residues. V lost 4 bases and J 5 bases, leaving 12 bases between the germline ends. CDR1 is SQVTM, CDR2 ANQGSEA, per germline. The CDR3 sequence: CSVVGGIHNEQFF. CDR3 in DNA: TGCAGCGTTGTAGGCGGGATACACAATGAGCAGTTCTTC.

The DNA for the CDR3 is TGTGCCAGCAGCCTGCTCAGGGTCTCAGCCACCTTC. Translating gives CASSLLRVSATF. This sequence joins TRBV28 and TRBJ1-2, with D tentatively TRBD1 (5 bases). Trimming pared 6 bases from V and 13 bases from J, leaving 18 bases between. The germline V gene encodes CDR1 MDHEN and CDR2 SYDVKM. The CDR3 contains 12 residues.

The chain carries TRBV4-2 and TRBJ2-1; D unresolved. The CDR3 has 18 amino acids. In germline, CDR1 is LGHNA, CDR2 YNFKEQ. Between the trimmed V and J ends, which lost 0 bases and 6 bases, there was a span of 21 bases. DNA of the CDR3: TGTGCCAGCAGCCAAGATAGCCGCCTAGGTGGGGTCCCCAATGAGCAGTTCTTC. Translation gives CASSQDSRLGGVPNEQFF.

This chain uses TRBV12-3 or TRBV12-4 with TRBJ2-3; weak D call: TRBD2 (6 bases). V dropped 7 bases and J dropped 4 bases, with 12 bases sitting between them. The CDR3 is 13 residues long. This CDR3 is CASMGSGADTQYF. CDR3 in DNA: TGTGCCAGCATGGGGTCGGGAGCAGATACGCAGTATTTT.

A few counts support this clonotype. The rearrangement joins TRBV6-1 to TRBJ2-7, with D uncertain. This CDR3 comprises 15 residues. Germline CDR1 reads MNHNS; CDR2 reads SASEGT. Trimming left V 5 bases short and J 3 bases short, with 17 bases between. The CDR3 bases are TGTGCCAGCAGTCCTCTTGGGCTCGTTAACTACGAGCAGTACTTC. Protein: CASSPLGLVNYEQYF.

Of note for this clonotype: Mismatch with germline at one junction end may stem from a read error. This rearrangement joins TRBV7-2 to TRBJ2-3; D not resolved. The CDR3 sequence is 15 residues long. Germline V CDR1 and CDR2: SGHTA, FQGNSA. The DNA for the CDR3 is TGTGCCAGCAGCTTATCGCCCCTTGGCACAGATACGCAGTGTTTT. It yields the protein CASSLSPLGTDTQCF. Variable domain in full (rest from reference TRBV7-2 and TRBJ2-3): GAGVSQSPSNKVTEKGKDVELRCDPISGHTALYWYRQSLGQGLEFLIYFQGNSAPDKSGLPSDRFSAERTGGSVSTLTIQRTQQEDSAVYLCASSLSPLGTDTQCFGPGTRLTVL.

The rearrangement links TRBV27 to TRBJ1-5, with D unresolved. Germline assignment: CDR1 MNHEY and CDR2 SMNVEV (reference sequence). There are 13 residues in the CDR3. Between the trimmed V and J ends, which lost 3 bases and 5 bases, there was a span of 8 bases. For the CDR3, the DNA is TGTGCCAGCAGTTTTGGCAGATATCAGCCCCAGCATTTT. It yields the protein CASSFGRYQPQHF.

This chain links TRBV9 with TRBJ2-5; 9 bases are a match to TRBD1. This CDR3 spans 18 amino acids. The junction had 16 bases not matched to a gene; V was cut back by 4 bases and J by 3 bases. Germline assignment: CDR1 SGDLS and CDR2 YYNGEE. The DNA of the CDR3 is TGTGCCAGCAGCCGTCCCGGGACAGGGTTCGGTTTTGAAGAGACCCAGTACTTC. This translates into CASSRPGTGFGFEETQYF. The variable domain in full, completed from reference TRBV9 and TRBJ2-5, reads DSGVTQTPKHLITATGQRVTLRCSPRSGDLSVYWYQQSLDQGLQFLIQYYNGEERAKGNILERFSAQQFPDLHSELNLSSLELGDSALYFCASSRPGTGFGFEETQYFGPGTRLLVL.